These T cell receptor beta chains were read from a single sample in a study of control samples from healthy donors and cancer patients. TCRdb keeps only in-frame clones here, not all; method: immunoSEQ multiplex PCR. The sample holds around 150,000 clones, approximately 94% seen once. The sample taken for sequencing was blood. The receptors here all came from a woman aged 40 to 50 in good health. CDR3s include the opening cysteine and the closing phenylalanine or tryptophan. Clone sizes are given selectively: once, few, many, or a class where the clone is expanded.

v_gene: TRBV7-9; abundance: .; CDR3aa: CASSLIVRTGELFF
v_gene: TRBV7-9; abundance: .; CDR3aa: CASSPGPLDTEAFF
v_gene: TRBV7-9; abundance: .; CDR3aa: CASSLGPNPAYEQYF
v_gene: TRBV11-2; abundance: .; CDR3aa: CASSSWNFGYGYTF
v_gene: TRBV7-2; abundance: .; CDR3aa: CASSSAQGDSYTF
v_gene: TRBV5-4; abundance: .; CDR3aa: CASSFYGGGLARETQYF
v_gene: TRBV4-1; abundance: .; CDR3aa: CASSQVWGGSGVFDYTF
v_gene: TRBV9; abundance: .; CDR3aa: CASTSSTGVGYTEAFF
v_gene: TRBV29-1; abundance: .; CDR3aa: CSVEDLGLAKNIQYF
v_gene: TRBV27; abundance: .; CDR3aa: CATPQYSPLHF
v_gene: TRBV6-5; abundance: .; CDR3aa: CATTPGRNYNSPLHF
v_gene: TRBV7-8; abundance: once; CDR3aa: CASSLGTLNNSPLHF
v_gene: TRBV6-2/TRBV6-3; abundance: few; CDR3aa: CASSQGTGRPNSPLHF
v_gene: TRBV15; abundance: .; CDR3aa: CATSRDRMTGNTIYF
v_gene: TRBV3-1/TRBV3-2; abundance: .; CDR3aa: CASSQDPSTDTQYF
v_gene: TRBV5-1; abundance: .; CDR3aa: CASSLGGQIWGGYTF
v_gene: TRBV4-3; abundance: .; CDR3aa: CASSHWPGQSYEQYF